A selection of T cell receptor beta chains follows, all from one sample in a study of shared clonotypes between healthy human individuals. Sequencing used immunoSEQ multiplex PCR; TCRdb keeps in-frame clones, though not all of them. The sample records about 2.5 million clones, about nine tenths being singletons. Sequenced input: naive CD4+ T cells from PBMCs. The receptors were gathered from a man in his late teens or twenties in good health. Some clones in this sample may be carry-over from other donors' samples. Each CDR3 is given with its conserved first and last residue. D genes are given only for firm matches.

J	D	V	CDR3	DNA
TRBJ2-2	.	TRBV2	CASSVTGGAGGTGELFF	TGTGCCAGCAGCGTCACAGGGGGCGCGGGGGGCACCGGGGAGCTGTTTTTT
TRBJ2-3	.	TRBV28	CASISPGASTDTQYF	TGTGCCAGCATATCACCGGGAGCTAGCACAGATACGCAGTATTTT
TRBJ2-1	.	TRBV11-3	CASSVNRGPYNEQFF	TGTGCCAGCAGCGTAAACCGGGGCCCTTACAATGAGCAGTTCTTC
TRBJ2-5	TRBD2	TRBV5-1	CASSPLRLAGEETQYF	TGCGCCAGCAGCCCACTGCGACTAGCGGGAGAAGAGACCCAGTACTTC
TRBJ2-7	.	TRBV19	CASSIAGTSYEQYF	TGTGCCAGTAGTATAGCGGGAACCTCCTACGAGCAGTACTTC
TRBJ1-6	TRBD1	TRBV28	CASSLKWGTGDSPLHF	TGTGCCAGCAGTTTAAAGTGGGGGACAGGGGATTCACCCCTCCACTTT
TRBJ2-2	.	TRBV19	CASSTLLTGELFF	TGTGCCAGTAGTACCCTTCTCACCGGGGAGCTGTTTTTT
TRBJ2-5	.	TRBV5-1	CASSLFWGETQYF	TGCGCCAGCAGCTTGTTTTGGGGAGAGACCCAGTACTTC
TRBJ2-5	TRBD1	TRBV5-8	CASSSRTGTETQYF	TGTGCCAGCAGCAGTCGGACAGGGACCGAGACCCAGTACTTC
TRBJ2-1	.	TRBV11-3	CASSSGPPSYNEQFF	TGTGCCAGCAGCTCGGGGCCCCCCTCCTACAATGAGCAGTTCTTC
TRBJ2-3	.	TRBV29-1	CSVTRQSRDTQYF	TGCAGCGTTACCCGACAGAGCCGGGATACGCAGTATTTT